The 16 T cell receptor beta chains in this list originate from one sample, sequenced in a study of cytomegalovirus exposure and HLA in healthy donors. Produced via immunoSEQ multiplex PCR; TCRdb's table is partial and in-frame only. The sample consists of 130,000 or so clones, 85% to 90% of them appearing once. The sample was PBMCs. These receptors were collected from a woman aged 30 to 39 in good health and CMV-seropositive.

The chain combines TRBV4-1 with TRBJ1-2; 9 bases agree with TRBD1. V gave up 4 bases and J gave up 6 bases; unmatched junction bases: 12. There are 16 residues in the CDR3. Germline CDR1 reads MGHRA; CDR2 reads YSYEKL. As DNA, the CDR3 is TGCGCCAGCAGCCCTCATCCGGGACAGGGATGGAATGGCTACACCTTC. It codes for CASSPHPGQGWNGYTF.

The chain has TRBV5-6 and TRBJ2-3; D is perhaps TRBD2 (6 bases). Germline lookup yields CDR1 SGHDT and CDR2 YYEEEE. This CDR3 comprises 18 residues. V was clipped by 4 bases and J by 0 bases, with 21 bases between them. CDR3 in amino acids: CASSLQVEGTLSTDTQYF. The CDR3 DNA reads TGTGCCAGCAGCCTCCAGGTGGAGGGGACCCTTAGCACAGATACGCAGTATTTT. The full variable domain, in which reference TRBV5-6 and TRBJ2-3 provide the parts outside the CDR3, is DAGVTQSPTHLIKTRGQQVTLRCSPKSGHDTVSWYQQALGQGPQFIFQYYEEEERQRGNFPDRFSGHQFPNYSSELNVNALLLGDSALYLCASSLQVEGTLSTDTQYFGPGTRLTVL.

The chain uses TRBV5-4 and TRBJ1-3; TRBD1 agrees at 8 bases. The V segment lost 4 bases and the J segment 4 bases; nucleotides outside the gene matches: 4. Looked up from germline, CDR1 is SGHNT and CDR2 is YYREEE (reference sequence). The CDR3 consists of 14 residues. The CDR3 loop is CASSHRDRGNTIYF. The CDR3 DNA reads as TGTGCCAGCAGCCACCGGGACAGGGGAAACACCATATATTTT.

The chain is built from TRBV27 and TRBJ2-7, with 7 bases matching TRBD1. V was clipped by 5 bases and J by 5 bases; unmatched bases: 27. The CDR3 is 20 amino acids. Germline V CDR1 and CDR2: MNHEY, SMNVEV (reference sequence). CDR3 sequence (DNA): TGTGCCAGCAGTACCTCGAGGCCCGGACAGGTTAAAGTCATCCGCGACGAGCAGTACTTC. It codes for CASSTSRPGQVKVIRDEQYF.

This sequence joins TRBV2 and TRBJ1-2; 10 bases line up with TRBD1. The CDR3 totals 16 residues. Germline V lookup: CDR1 SNHLY, CDR2 FYNNEI. The V gene end was trimmed by 6 bases and the J gene end by 1 base; junction bases not matched to a gene: 8. As DNA, the CDR3 is TGTGCCAGCAGCATGACAGGGGGCGGGTTTAACTATGGCTACACCTTC. Amino acids: CASSMTGGGFNYGYTF.

The chain has TRBV28 and TRBJ2-3; TRBD2 matches 8 bases. Trimming at V came to 3 bases and at J to 2 bases, leaving 7 bases not matched to a gene. This CDR3 spans 16 amino acids. Germline V gives CDR1 MDHEN, CDR2 SYDVKM. The CDR3 coding sequence is TGTGCCAGCAGTTTCCTAGGGCGGGGGGTCACAGATACGCAGTATTTT. It yields the protein CASSFLGRGVTDTQYF.

CDR3 bases: TGTGCCAGCAGTTTGAACAGGGGAGGCTACACCTTC. This translates into CASSLNRGGYTF. The rearrangement joins TRBV28 to TRBJ1-2; 7 bases are a match to TRBD1. V lost 3 bases and J lost 8; bases outside the gene matches: 3. CDR3 size: 12 residues. Germline V CDR1 and CDR2: MDHEN, SYDVKM.

This clone occurred once. V usage is TRBV28 and J usage is TRBJ1-6; 9 nucleotides align to TRBD1. This CDR3 is built from 15 residues. Looked up from germline, CDR1 is MDHEN and CDR2 is SYDVKM. Unmatched junction bases numbered 7, after V lost 3 bases and J lost 10 bases. CDR3 coding DNA: TGTGCCAGCAGTTTGGGAGACAGGGGGTACTCACCCCTCCACTTT. This sequence encodes CASSLGDRGYSPLHF. Drawing the rest from reference TRBV28 and TRBJ1-6, the complete variable domain is DVKVTQSSRYLVKRTGEKVFLECVQDMDHENMFWYRQDPGLGLRLIYFSYDVKMKEKGDIPEGYSVSREKKERFSLILESASTNQTSMYLCASSLGDRGYSPLHFGNGTRLTVT.

The chain uses TRBV27 and TRBJ2-7; TRBD2 matches at 12 bases. The germline V gene encodes CDR1 MNHEY and CDR2 SMNVEV (reference sequence). The CDR3 is made up of 15 amino acids. Trimming cost V 3 bases and J 4 bases; bases outside gene matches: 4. CDR3 in amino acids: CASSLKGLAGYEQYF. The CDR3 nucleotides are TGTGCCAGCAGTTTGAAGGGACTAGCGGGTTACGAGCAGTACTTC.

This clone occurred once. The V call is TRBV5-1, the J call TRBJ2-1; D is possibly TRBD2 (6 bases). Germline V lookup: CDR1 SGHRS, CDR2 YFSETQ. The CDR3 loop spans 16 amino acids. V lost 3 bases and J 0 bases, leaving 13 bases between the germline ends. The CDR3 is CASSSDRGSSYNEQFF. DNA for the CDR3: TGCGCCAGCAGCTCGGACCGGGGGAGCTCCTACAATGAGCAGTTCTTC.

The chain links TRBV4-1 to TRBJ1-1, with a tentative D call TRBD1 (5 bases). The CDR3 runs 14 residues. V was cut by 3 bases and J by 3 bases, with 11 bases left in between. CDR1 MGHRA and CDR2 YSYEKL come from the germline V gene. This chain's CDR3 is CASSQEQGYTEAFF. CDR3 nucleotide sequence: TGCGCCAGCAGCCAGGAGCAGGGCTACACTGAAGCTTTCTTT.

As concerns this clone: One end of the junction varies from germline; a read error may be responsible. The chain carries TRBV7-2 and TRBJ2-7; TRBD1 is a possible D gene (6 bases). There are 17 residues in the CDR3. Germline values: CDR1 SGHTA, CDR2 FQGNSA. CDR3 coding DNA: TGTGTCAGCAGTTTGGCGGCCGACAGGAGGTTTTCCTACGAGCAGTACTTC. Amino acids: CVSSLAADRRFSYEQYF.

This clone was seen a single time. The genes are TRBV4-1 and TRBJ1-3, with D unclear. CDR3 length: 13 residues. The V end lost 6 bases, the J end lost 0 bases, and 6 bases lay between the germline ends. CDR1 MGHRA and CDR2 YSYEKL come from the germline V gene. This chain's CDR3 is CASSPRSGNTIYF. The DNA of the CDR3 is TGCGCCAGCAGTCCTCGCTCTGGAAACACCATATATTTT.

CDR3 nucleotides: TGTGCCAGCAGTGCTAGCGGGAGGGTCCCGCCGGGGGATACGCAGTATTTT. Protein sequence: CASSASGRVPPGDTQYF. The rearrangement uses TRBV28 and TRBJ2-3; TRBD2 matches at 12 bases. Germline assignment: CDR1 MDHEN and CDR2 SYDVKM. With 5 bases clipped from V and 6 bases from J, the junction kept 12 bases outside the gene matches. The CDR3 covers 17 residues.

The chain uses TRBV5-6 and TRBJ2-7; TRBD2 aligns across 11 bases. Germline CDR1 reads SGHDT; CDR2 reads YYEEEE. The CDR3 contains 19 residues. V trimming: 1 base; J trimming: 3 bases; junction bases outside the gene matches: 15. CDR3 bases: TGTGCCAGCAGCTTGAACTTGAACGTACTAGCGGGAGTTGGCTACGAGCAGTACTTC. It translates to CASSLNLNVLAGVGYEQYF.

The chain couples TRBV19 to TRBJ2-7, with TRBD1 matching 10 bases. Germline V lookup: CDR1 LNHDA, CDR2 SQIVND (reference sequence). CDR3 length: 13 amino acids. With 4 bases clipped from V and 3 bases from J, the junction kept 0 bases outside the gene matches. The CDR3 region has the DNA TGTGCCAGTAGTAGGGACAGGGGCTACGAGCAGTACTTC. Translating it yields CASSRDRGYEQYF.